This T cell receptor beta chain was obtained from a study of CD8+ T cells in alopecia areata. Regarding the study as a whole: With patients, TCR sharing proved less clear than in mice, a difference possibly related to HLA.

In alopecia areata patients, both lesional scalp punch biopsies and peripheral blood were collected. cDNA reverse transcribed from extracted RNA served as the sequencing template. Here immunoSEQ multiplex PCR was the method, and the copy in TCRdb shows in-frame clones only, minus some. The table shows almost 250,000 clones, with roughly two thirds occurring only once. Regarding this clone: Its target is unknown.

This sample comprised CD4+ T cells sorted from blood, obtained at week 0. The sequence was obtained from a human donor with alopecia areata.

CDR3 coding DNA: TGTGCCAGCAGGGGACAAAATCAGCCCCAGCATTTT. Translation gives CASRGQNQPQHF. The V gene is TRBV19, the J gene TRBJ1-5; D is possibly TRBD1 (6 bases). CDR1 and CDR2 (germline): LNHDA, SQIVND (reference sequence). This CDR3 contains 12 residues. Trimming took 9 bases from V and 4 from J, leaving 10 bases between them.